This T cell receptor (beta chain) originates from a study of CD8+CD57+ T cells in acquired aplastic anemia. Study background: Sorted CD4+ and CD8+ cell DNA averaged about 3 ug. Study-wide results and caveats: Sharing between patients and controls was observed for around 30 CD8+ CDR3 sequences. No significant patient-versus-control difference appeared in CD8+ Simpson's diversity.

Those patients picked for sequencing had displayed CD8+CD57+ cell expansion on flow cytometry. There were no patients without severe acquired aplastic anemia. Ten or more counts support this clonotype. Its matching antigen is unknown. This CDR3 is built from 18 residues. Germline V lookup: CDR1 ENHRY, CDR2 SYGVKD. After removal of 10 bases from V and 6 bases from J, the junction contained 22 bases not matched to a gene. The template used for profiling TCR beta VDJ and CDR3 was genomic DNA. TCRdb called the reads again in MiXCR, with one record for every CDR3 protein. The profile shows some 200,000 distinct CDR3 sequences, 40% to 50% of them singletons.

The chain combines TRBV10-3 with TRBJ2-3; TRBD2 aligns across 10 bases. The source material was sorted CD4+, CD8+, or CD8+CD57+ T cells (not recorded which) from PBMCs. The source is a human donor with aplastic anemia. CDR3 protein: CASSPRSLAGGRQDTQYF. The CDR3 DNA sequence: TGTGCCAGCAGCCCTCGCAGCTTAGCGGGAGGACGTCAGGATACGCAGTATTTT.